This entry lists 26 T cell receptor beta chains sequenced from one sample in a study of Graves' ophthalmopathy and Graves' hyperthyroidism. Amplification targeted the TCR beta CDR3 regions, with RNA transcripts as the source material. Second-round multiplex PCR came after a first-round RT-PCR that employed HTBI primers. From the multiplex PCR reads, TCRdb called clonotypes with MiXCR, one entry per CDR3 protein. Here the sample spans around 670,000 distinct CDR3 sequences, 40% being singletons. The sequenced material came from peripheral blood. The receptors here all came from an adult man with Graves' ophthalmopathy.

The rearrangement uses TRBV25-1 and TRBJ2-2, with 8 positions matching TRBD1. Trimming removed 5 bases from V and 1 base from J; junction bases left unmatched: 3. Germline V gene lookup returns CDR1 MGHDK and CDR2 SYGVNS. CDR3 length: 15 residues. The CDR3 region has the DNA TGTGCCAGCAGTCCGGGACAGGAGAACACCGGGGAGCTGTTTTTT. Encoded protein: CASSPGQENTGELFF.

A remark on this clonotype: Without the conserved terminal phenylalanine or tryptophan, this CDR3 likely stems from a read error. The genes are TRBV7-9 and TRBJ2-5; D gene unclear. Germline CDR1 is SEHNR and CDR2 is FQNEAQ (reference sequence). Trimming took off 1 base at V and 1 base at J, with 4 bases between the two ends. The CDR3 has 13 amino acids. The CDR3 DNA reads TGTGCCAGCAGCTTAGGCGGCCAAGAGACCCAGTACGTC. It specifies CASSLGGQETQYV.

In this sample, this clonotype turned up a few times. The chain links TRBV24-1 to TRBJ1-5, with 9 bases matching TRBD1. The V segment lost 11 bases and the J segment 5 bases; nucleotides outside the gene matches: 9. This CDR3 contains 14 residues. Germline V gene data show CDR1 as KGHDR and CDR2 as SFDVKD. DNA of the CDR3: TGTGCCAGCATGACAGGGGGGGGTGATCAGCCCCAGCATTTT. Translated: CASMTGGGDQPQHF.

The chain recombines TRBV2 with TRBJ2-5; weak D call: TRBD1 (6 bases). The J call may be incorrect, as the DNA end agrees better with TRBJ2-7. CDR1 SNHLY and CDR2 FYNNEI come from the germline V gene. CDR3 length equals 14 residues. CDR3 DNA: TGTGCCAGCAGACTTCCAGGGGAAGCCTACGAGCAGTACTTC. This encodes CASRLPGEAYEQYF.

Only a few counts were recorded for this clonotype. The V and J genes are TRBV19 and TRBJ2-2; D might be TRBD2 (6 bases). The V end lost 7 bases, the J end lost 6 bases, and 9 bases lay between the germline ends. In germline, CDR1 is LNHDA, CDR2 SQIVND (reference sequence). This CDR3 region has 12 residues. The CDR3 DNA follows: TGTGCCAGTAATGGGGAGGCCGGGGAGCTGTTTTTT. This gives the protein CASNGEAGELFF.

This clonotype was seen once. This sequence joins TRBV10-2 and TRBJ1-2; D unclear. CDR1 is WSHSY, CDR2 SAAADI, per germline. This CDR3 is built from 13 residues. Deletions cut 6 bases from V and 4 bases from J, with 12 bases between. CDR3: CASRYGRIYGYTF. The CDR3 nucleotides are TGCGCCAGCAGATACGGGAGGATCTATGGCTACACCTTC.

V and J are TRBV25-1 and TRBJ1-4; tentative D call: TRBD1 (6 bases). Per the germline V gene, CDR1 is MGHDK and CDR2 is SYGVNS. The CDR3 extends over 16 amino acids. V lost 2 bases, J lost 8 bases, and 18 bases lay in between. The CDR3 here is CASSEATGTTGEKLFF. DNA of the CDR3: TGTGCCAGCAGTGAAGCTACAGGGACCACAGGGGAAAAACTGTTTTTT.

This clonotype was picked up many times. In DNA form, the CDR3 reads TGCAGGACCGCTAGCGGCGACTCCTACGAGCAGTACTTC. Its translation: CRTASGDSYEQYF. The chain joins TRBV20-1 to TRBJ2-7, with 7 bases lining up with TRBD2. Germline-derived CDR1 and CDR2 are DFQATT and SNEGSKA (reference sequence). The CDR3 totals 13 residues.

A few counts support this clonotype. This chain joins TRBV29-1 and TRBJ2-5; D gene uncertain. CDR1 and CDR2 (germline): SQVTM, ANQGSEA. This CDR3 spans 13 amino acids. V lost 0 bases and J 3 bases, leaving 8 bases between the germline ends. The CDR3 DNA reads TGCAGCGTTGAAGACCCGCAGAAAGAGACCCAGTACTTC. Its translation is CSVEDPQKETQYF.

As concerns this clonotype: Germline and junction disagree at one end, which may indicate a read error. The J gene is TRBJ1-4, the V gene TRBV10-3; 8 bases agree with TRBD1. Germline loops: CDR1 ENHRY, CDR2 SYGVKD. This CDR3 is built from 15 residues. CDR3 residues: CASSGRQGTNEKLFF. CDR3 bases: TGTGCCAGCAGTGGTAGACAGGGGACTAATGAAAAACTGTTTTTT.

The chain is built from TRBV25-1 and TRBJ1-6; no firm D call. V was shortened by 4 bases and J by 8 bases, with 15 bases between the two germline ends. Germline CDR1 reads MGHDK; CDR2 reads SYGVNS. CDR3 length equals 15 residues. In nucleotides, the CDR3 is TGTGCCAGCAGTGCTAGCCCAGAAAAGGATTCACCCCTCCACTTT. It encodes CASSASPEKDSPLHF.

Turning to this clonotype: This likely comes from a read error, as the CDR3 has no conserved phenylalanine or tryptophan at its end. No DNA is shown, since the ends of the CDR3 on it are uncertain; the CDR3 is the one TCRdb lists. The chain employs TRBV10-1 and TRBJ2-6; the tabulated D call, TRBD2, remains unverified against the DNA. CDR1 and CDR2 from the germline V gene are WNHNN and SYGVQD (reference sequence). The CDR3 spans 13 amino acids, including both terminal residues. CDR3 sequence: CASSDRLLSGRRT.

The chain combines TRBV2 with TRBJ2-7; weak D call: TRBD2 (5 bases). V shed 6 bases and J shed 7 bases, with 19 bases lying between them. The germline V gene has CDR1 SNHLY and CDR2 FYNNEI. The CDR3 is 14 residues long. CDR3 DNA: TGTGCCAGCAGGGAGGCCCAAAAGATGGGGGAGCAGTACTTC. Amino acids: CASREAQKMGEQYF.

This clonotype was seen many times. V gene TRBV29-1 combines with J gene TRBJ2-7, with D perhaps given as TRBD1 or TRBD2 (6 bases each). Trimming cost V 2 bases and J 6 bases, with 17 bases left between them. The germline V gene encodes CDR1 SQVTM and CDR2 ANQGSEA. This CDR3 is 14 amino acids long. The CDR3 coding sequence is TGCAGCGTTGAAAGAGTTGAGGGGGGACCCGAGCAGTACTTC. The encoded protein is CSVERVEGGPEQYF.

The chain is built from TRBV7-9 and TRBJ2-5; TRBD1 aligns across 9 bases. Germline CDR1 reads SEHNR; CDR2 reads FQNEAQ (reference sequence). The CDR3 sequence is 15 residues long. V lost 3 bases, J lost 3 bases, and 5 bases stayed unmatched. CDR3 amino acids: CASSLGQGSKETQYF. The CDR3 DNA is TGTGCCAGCAGCTTGGGACAGGGTTCGAAAGAGACCCAGTACTTC.

This clonotype was counted a few times. The V call is TRBV20-1, the J call TRBJ2-7; D might be TRBD2 (6 bases). The CDR3 loop spans 11 amino acids. V lost 6 bases, J lost 5 bases, and 11 bases lay in between. The germline gives CDR1 DFQATT, CDR2 SNEGSKA (reference sequence). The CDR3 nucleotides read TGCAGTGCCCGGGGGTCTGACGAGCAGTACTTC. The encoded protein is CSARGSDEQYF.

This rearrangement joins TRBV6-6 to TRBJ1-3, with 8 nucleotides matching TRBD1. Losses at the gene ends were 4 bases for V and 4 bases for J; bases not matched to a gene: 6. The length of the CDR3 is 15 residues. Germline CDR1 reads MNHNY; CDR2 reads SVGAGI (reference sequence). CDR3 loop: CASSSGGAYGNTIYF. The CDR3 DNA is TGTGCCAGCAGTTCAGGGGGCGCGTACGGAAACACCATATATTTT.

This chain links TRBV2 with TRBJ1-4; 12 bases align to TRBD1. Germline CDR1 SNHLY, CDR2 FYNNEI. This CDR3 comprises 15 residues. V lost 6 bases, J lost 10 bases, and 9 bases stayed unmatched. DNA for the CDR3: TGTGCCAGCAGCCAGAGGGGACAGGGGGCTGGAAAACTGTTTTTT. Protein: CASSQRGQGAGKLFF.

The rearrangement joins TRBV11-2 to TRBJ2-7; possible D gene TRBD2, 6 bases. Trimming cost V 2 bases and J 1 base, with 12 bases left between them. CDR3 size: 15 residues. Germline loops: CDR1 SGHAT, CDR2 FQNNGV. CDR3 in DNA: TGTGCCAGCAGCTTAAAGCTGGGGAGGTCCTACGAGCAGTACTTC. This sequence encodes CASSLKLGRSYEQYF.

V is TRBV7-8 and J is TRBJ1-6; possible D gene TRBD1, 5 bases. In germline, CDR1 is SGHVS, CDR2 FQNEAQ. CDR3 size: 20 residues. Trimming shortened V by 2 bases and J by 4 bases, and 24 bases separated the two germline ends. The CDR3 spells CASSLPLGGRISIYNSPLHF. CDR3 DNA: TGTGCCAGCAGCTTACCCCTTGGGGGACGGATCTCCATTTATAATTCACCCCTCCACTTT.

The genes are TRBV12-3 or TRBV12-4 and TRBJ2-5; D uncertain. Trimming cost V 8 bases and J 3 bases, with 13 bases left between them. This CDR3 spans 13 amino acids. Here the CDR3 DNA reads TGTGCCAGCCTAAAGAGGATAGAAGAGACCCAGTACTTC. It yields the protein CASLKRIEETQYF.

This clonotype was seen a handful of times. The rearrangement uses TRBV25-1 and TRBJ2-2, with TRBD2 identical over 11 bases. Germline V CDR1 and CDR2: MGHDK, SYGVNS. V trimming: 4 bases; J trimming: 6 bases; junction bases outside the gene matches: 4. This CDR3 contains 15 residues. The CDR3 is CASSALAGGPGELFF. CDR3 DNA sequence: TGTGCCAGCAGTGCCCTAGCGGGAGGCCCCGGGGAGCTGTTTTTT.

V and J are TRBV2 and TRBJ1-2; possibly TRBD1 for D (6 bases). The V gene's germline CDR1 is SNHLY and CDR2 FYNNEI. This CDR3 spans 12 amino acids. CDR3 residues: CAQNPKTGGYTF. DNA of the CDR3: TGTGCACAGAATCCAAAAACAGGGGGCTACACCTTC. The whole variable domain, remainder taken from reference TRBV2 and TRBJ1-2, is EPEVTQTPSHQVTQMGQEVILRCVPISNHLYFYWYRQILGQKVEFLVSFYNNEISEKSEIFDDQFSVERPDGSNFTLKIRSTKLEDSAMYFCAQNPKTGGYTFGSGTRLTVV.

As concerns this clonotype: This could be a read error, since a much larger clone is one nucleotide away. The chain carries TRBV12-3 or TRBV12-4 and TRBJ1-5, with a possible D match to TRBD1 (5 bases). The CDR3 runs to 12 residues. The CDR3 here is CASGTPSQPRHF. CDR3 coding DNA: TGTGCCAGCGGGACTCCCAGTCAGCCCCGGCATTTT.

This clonotype was observed a few times. The gene calls are TRBV7-2 and TRBJ2-7, with no clear D. V gave up 8 bases and J gave up 2 bases, with 16 bases separating them. This CDR3 contains 14 residues. Germline CDR1 and CDR2: SGHTA and FQGNSA. The chain's CDR3 is CASSHADPAYEQYF. CDR3 coding DNA: TGTGCCAGCTCACACGCGGACCCGGCCTACGAGCAGTACTTC.

This clonotype occurred a few times. CDR3 sequence reads: CASSTQRTGNSYEQYF. The CDR3, as DNA: TGTGCCAGTAGTACACAACGGACAGGGAACTCCTACGAGCAGTACTTC. V and J are TRBV19 and TRBJ2-7, with 8 bases aligning to TRBD1. J was trimmed by 0 bases and V by 4 bases; bases with no gene match: 8. The length of the CDR3 is 16 residues. The germline V gene has CDR1 LNHDA and CDR2 SQIVND (reference sequence).